This T cell receptor beta chain was identified in a study of cytomegalovirus exposure and HLA in healthy donors. The PCR ran on 60 Vbeta and 13 Jbeta primers. The assay was immunoSEQ multiplex PCR, and TCRdb's table has in-frame clones only and misses some. The profile shows fewer than 150,000 clones, just over 15% of them singletons. Study observations and caveats: Follow-up analysis seemed to connect common viral pathogens with several of the most significant clusters identified.

This clone was seen just once. No antigen is known for it. The sequencing sample was made of PBMCs. The receptor comes from a woman in her late teens or twenties in good health and CMV-seronegative.

CDR3 in amino acids: CASSPTGVGAQHF. In DNA, the CDR3 is TGTGCCAGCAGCCCAACAGGGGTGGGGGCCCAGCATTTT. The rearrangement links TRBV7-2 to TRBJ1-5; 7 nucleotides line up with TRBD1. CDR1 is SGHTA, CDR2 FQGNSA, per germline. The CDR3 extends over 13 amino acids. The V and J ends lost 5 bases and 11 bases, in that order; junction bases with no gene match: 9.